Each of the 8 T cell receptor beta chains below was sequenced from the same sample in a study of blood T cell repertoires in COVID-19. Generated by immunoSEQ multiplex PCR, the TCRdb table keeps only in-frame clones and is missing some. This table has roughly 68,000 clones, approximately 88% appearing once. The sample comprised peripheral blood. The source is a man aged 50 or older with acute or convalescent COVID-19.

This chain connects TRBV4-1 to TRBJ2-3, with TRBD2 matching 9 bases. J was trimmed by 2 bases and V by 0 bases; bases with no gene match: 9. This CDR3 region has 18 residues. Germline V CDR1 and CDR2: MGHRA, YSYEKL. This CDR3 reads CASSQDGASGVNTDTQYF. The CDR3 DNA is TGCGCCAGCAGCCAAGATGGGGCTAGCGGGGTGAACACAGATACGCAGTATTTT.

This rearrangement joins TRBV7-8 to TRBJ2-1; D perhaps matches TRBD1 (5 bases). CDR3 length equals 15 residues. V was shortened by 1 base and J by 4 bases, with 11 bases between the two germline ends. CDR1 SGHVS and CDR2 FQNEAQ come from the germline V gene. The CDR3, as DNA: TGTGCCAGCAGCTTAGTTCAGGGCAATTACAATGAGCAGTTCTTC. As protein: CASSLVQGNYNEQFF.

The rearrangement uses TRBV20-1 and TRBJ1-4; 9 bases map to TRBD1. This CDR3 contains 15 residues. Germline CDR1 and CDR2: DFQATT and SNEGSKA (reference sequence). V shed 3 bases, J shed 6 bases, and the junction held 8 bases outside the gene matches. This chain's CDR3 is CSASVLGQGDEKLFF. In DNA form, the CDR3 reads TGCAGTGCTAGTGTTTTGGGACAGGGAGATGAAAAACTGTTTTTT.

The rearrangement links TRBV11-2 to TRBJ2-3, with 15 bases aligning to TRBD2. This CDR3 is 16 amino acids long. The germline V gene has CDR1 SGHAT and CDR2 FQNNGV. CDR3 nucleotide sequence: TGTGCTGCGGGGACTAGCGGGGGGATCATCCCAGATACGCAGTATTTT. As protein: CAAGTSGGIIPDTQYF.

This clone is a singleton in its sample. V gene TRBV5-1 combines with J gene TRBJ2-5; 7 bases line up with TRBD1. CDR3 length equals 15 residues. The junction had 9 bases not matched to a gene; V was cut back by 5 bases and J by 2 bases. The germline gives CDR1 SGHRS, CDR2 YFSETQ. The CDR3 sequence is CASSPQGQLQETQYF. Here the CDR3 DNA reads TGCGCCAGCAGTCCCCAGGGACAGCTACAAGAGACCCAGTACTTC.

The CDR3 DNA reads as TGTGCCAGCAGCCAGGGGGGCAATCAGCCCCAGCATTTT. This sequence encodes CASSQGGNQPQHF. The genes are TRBV5-6 and TRBJ1-5, with 7 positions matching TRBD1. The CDR3 consists of 13 residues. Germline CDR1 SGHDT, CDR2 YYEEEE. V was pared by 4 bases and J by 2 bases, with 0 bases of the junction left unmatched. The entire variable domain, with the rest obtained from reference TRBV5-6 and TRBJ1-5, is as follows: DAGVTQSPTHLIKTRGQQVTLRCSPKSGHDTVSWYQQALGQGPQFIFQYYEEEERQRGNFPDRFSGHQFPNYSSELNVNALLLGDSALYLCASSQGGNQPQHFGDGTRLSIL.

J is TRBJ2-7 and V is TRBV19, with TRBD1 matching over 8 bases. Germline V lookup: CDR1 LNHDA, CDR2 SQIVND (reference sequence). CDR3 size: 12 residues. The V and J ends lost 5 bases and 8 bases, in that order; junction bases with no gene match: 5. CDR3 region: CASSPRQGQQYF. Here the CDR3 DNA reads TGTGCCAGTAGTCCGAGACAGGGGCAGCAGTACTTC.

The rearrangement links TRBV5-4 to TRBJ2-2; TRBD1 aligns across 8 bases. The CDR3 runs 16 residues. Looked up from germline, CDR1 is SGHNT and CDR2 is YYREEE (reference sequence). The V segment lost 0 bases and the J segment 0 bases; nucleotides outside the gene matches: 1. CDR3 in amino acids: CASSLVQGANTGELFF. Written as DNA, the CDR3 is TGTGCCAGCAGCTTGGTACAGGGGGCGAACACCGGGGAGCTGTTTTTT.